This TCR beta chain was sequenced in a study of Ad26.COV2.S vaccination and SARS-CoV-2 variants. Findings and caveats of the study: Vaccine recipients showed a spike-specific TCR breadth that was higher than in placebo recipients. Quantification of TCR breadth and depth may have yielded underestimates of total T cell responses. Similar non-spike TCR breadth was seen in vaccine and placebo recipients. The authors reported substantial breadth in spike-specific CD8+ and CD4+ T cell responses after vaccination.

Only in-frame clones appear in the TCRdb table, and some are missing; sequencing was by immunoSEQ multiplex PCR. Here the sample spans about 350,000 clones, about 90% being singletons. Comment on this clone: Its antigen is unknown.

V lost 0 bases and J lost 3; bases outside the gene matches: 0. The germline V gene encodes CDR1 MNHEY and CDR2 SVGEGT. CDR3 size: 14 residues. The sequence derives from a human donor who had recovered from COVID-19. The sample here was peripheral blood, taken after recovery from COVID-19. The chain couples TRBV6-2 or TRBV6-3 to TRBJ2-7, with 9 bases identical to TRBD1. CDR3 region: CASSYSTGGYEQYF. The CDR3 DNA is TGTGCCAGCAGTTACTCGACAGGGGGCTACGAGCAGTACTTC.